Below, 27 T cell receptor beta chains from the same sample are listed, as sequenced in a study of shared clonotypes between healthy human individuals. Sequencing was performed with immunoSEQ multiplex PCR; in TCRdb, only in-frame clones are kept and a portion is missing. The sample has about 2.5 million clones; under 95% are singletons. Sequences were obtained from naive CD4+ T cells from PBMCs. This sample's subset: CD45RA+ positively selected. The origin of the receptors is a man aged 18-30 years in good health. Some clones in this sample may be carry-over from other donors' samples.

The V and J genes are TRBV19 and TRBJ2-1; D might be TRBD1 (5 bases). This CDR3 has 15 amino acids. Per germline, CDR1 LNHDA and CDR2 SQIVND (reference sequence). With 3 bases removed from V and 3 bases from J, the gap between germline ends came to 12 bases. The CDR3 region is CASSMGLGIYNEQFF. The CDR3 coding sequence is TGTGCCAGTAGTATGGGGCTAGGAATCTACAATGAGCAGTTCTTC.

This chain joins TRBV7-9 and TRBJ2-7, with 7 bases lining up with TRBD1. This CDR3 has 13 amino acids. Germline lookup yields CDR1 SEHNR and CDR2 FQNEAQ (reference sequence). J lost 3 bases, V lost 6 bases, and 5 bases had no gene match. The CDR3: CASRSTGVYEQYF. Written as DNA, the CDR3 is TGTGCCAGCAGGTCAACAGGGGTCTACGAGCAGTACTTC.

This clone has only a few counts. The J gene is TRBJ2-7, the V gene TRBV4-1; D gene uncertain. CDR3 length equals 12 residues. Looked up from germline, CDR1 is MGHRA and CDR2 is YSYEKL. Deletions cut 4 bases from V and 7 bases from J, with 11 bases between. CDR3 DNA: TGCGCCAGCAGCCCCCGCCTGGGAGAGCAGTACTTC. Residues: CASSPRLGEQYF.

This rearrangement joins TRBV4-1 to TRBJ2-6, with TRBD1 matching 7 bases. The length of the CDR3 is 17 residues. In germline, CDR1 is MGHRA, CDR2 YSYEKL. V lost 3 bases and J lost 0; bases outside the gene matches: 5. In DNA, the CDR3 is TGCGCCAGCAGCCAGGGACAGTTGTACTCTGGGGCCAACGTCCTGACTTTC. It encodes CASSQGQLYSGANVLTF.

The chain is built from TRBV19 and TRBJ1-3; D might be TRBD1 (5 bases). In germline, CDR1 is LNHDA, CDR2 SQIVND (reference sequence). CDR3 size: 13 residues. V dropped 5 bases and J dropped 1 base, with 6 bases sitting between them. This CDR3 reads CASSWTSGNTIYF. Written as DNA, the CDR3 is TGTGCCAGTAGTTGGACATCTGGAAACACCATATATTTT. Together with reference TRBV19 and TRBJ1-3, the CDR3 gives the full variable domain: DGGITQSPKYLFRKEGQNVTLSCEQNLNHDAMYWYRQDPGQGLRLIYYSQIVNDFQKGDIAEGYSVSREKKESFPLTVTSAQKNPTAFYLCASSWTSGNTIYFGEGSWLTVV.

Points on this clone: Other DNA sequences of this sample code for an identical CDR3. This chain joins TRBV28 and TRBJ1-2, with D uncertain. From germline, CDR1 is MDHEN and CDR2 SYDVKM. This CDR3 has 13 amino acids. The ends were cut back, 5 bases at V and 4 bases at J, with 11 bases in the middle. CDR3 sequence reads: CASSPPGSYGYTF. The CDR3 nucleotides are TGTGCCAGCAGTCCCCCCGGGAGCTATGGCTACACCTTC.

This clone appeared once. This chain links TRBV4-1 with TRBJ2-3; 9 bases are a match to TRBD2. Germline V gene data show CDR1 as MGHRA and CDR2 as YSYEKL. With V trimmed by 5 bases and J by 0 bases, 12 bases remained unmatched. The CDR3 loop spans 18 amino acids. DNA of the CDR3: TGCGCCAGCAGCTCCCTAGCGGGGATCCGTGCTAGCACAGATACGCAGTATTTT. Its protein is CASSSLAGIRASTDTQYF.

The chain combines TRBV30 with TRBJ2-7; D unclear. Per the germline V gene, CDR1 is GTSNPN and CDR2 is SVGIG (reference sequence). The V end was cut by 4 bases, the J end by 5 bases, with 9 bases between. The CDR3 runs 11 residues. The CDR3 DNA reads as TGTGCCTGGACCCCTCAGAACGAGCAGTACTTC. Its translation is CAWTPQNEQYF.

The CDR3, as DNA: TGTGCCAGCAGTTACTCACCGGGACAGGAGCCCTACGAGCAGTACTTC. Its protein is CASSYSPGQEPYEQYF. V gene TRBV6-5 combines with J gene TRBJ2-7; 8 nucleotides match TRBD1. In germline, CDR1 is MNHEY, CDR2 SVGAGI. Trimming at V came to 0 bases and at J to 2 bases, leaving 6 bases not matched to a gene. The CDR3 consists of 16 residues.

About this clone: The same CDR3 is also encoded by other DNA sequences in this sample. The chain combines TRBV2 with TRBJ2-1, with TRBD2 matching over 7 bases. From germline, CDR1 is SNHLY and CDR2 FYNNEI. The CDR3 has 15 residues. J lost 1 base, V lost 5 bases, and 5 bases had no gene match. CDR3: CASSLAGPSYNEQFF. The CDR3 nucleotides are TGTGCCAGCAGTTTAGCGGGTCCTTCCTACAATGAGCAGTTCTTC.

V is TRBV2 and J is TRBJ2-1, with no clear D. CDR3 length equals 10 residues. The V end was cut by 4 bases, the J end by 9 bases, with 4 bases between. In germline, CDR1 is SNHLY, CDR2 FYNNEI. In DNA, the CDR3 is TGTGCCAGCAGTGTGGCTGAGCAGTTCTTC. Encoded protein: CASSVAEQFF.

This rearrangement joins TRBV6-1 to TRBJ2-5; tentatively, D is TRBD1 (6 bases). The V gene lost 3 bases and the J gene lost 2 bases, with 16 bases spanning the gap. Germline V gene data show CDR1 as MNHNS and CDR2 as SASEGT. The length of the CDR3 is 16 residues. This chain's CDR3 is CASSDPGTTSQETQYF. The CDR3 DNA follows: TGTGCCAGCAGTGACCCGGGGACAACCTCTCAAGAGACCCAGTACTTC.

The V call is TRBV2, the J call TRBJ2-5, with D tentatively TRBD2 (6 bases). V dropped 6 bases and J dropped 4 bases, with 21 bases sitting between them. The germline V gene has CDR1 SNHLY and CDR2 FYNNEI. This CDR3 comprises 16 residues. CDR3 amino acids: CASRTRLAPVVETQYF. As DNA, the CDR3 is TGTGCCAGCAGGACCCGTCTAGCGCCCGTCGTAGAGACCCAGTACTTC.

J is TRBJ2-1 and V is TRBV11-2, with 7 bases that match TRBD2. Germline-derived CDR1 and CDR2 are SGHAT and FQNNGV. V lost 5 bases, J lost 0 bases, and 10 bases stayed unmatched. The CDR3 has 17 residues. The CDR3, as DNA: TGTGCCAGCAGCCCGCAGACTAGCAGCAGCTCCTACAATGAGCAGTTCTTC. Its translation is CASSPQTSSSSYNEQFF.

This rearrangement joins TRBV4-3 to TRBJ2-7; 11 bases are a match to TRBD2. Germline loops: CDR1 LGHNA, CDR2 YSLEER. CDR3 length: 21 amino acids. V lost 0 bases and J lost 0; bases outside the gene matches: 16. The CDR3 sequence is CASSQDRTGLAGGLGSYEQYF. CDR3 nucleotides: TGCGCCAGCAGCCAAGATAGGACCGGCCTAGCGGGAGGACTAGGCTCCTACGAGCAGTACTTC.

V gene TRBV14 combines with J gene TRBJ1-1; D gene unclear. V was pared by 4 bases and J by 1 base, with 7 bases between. CDR1 is SGHDN and CDR2 is FVKESK in the germline V gene. This CDR3 spans 13 amino acids. CDR3 nucleotides: TGTGCCAGCAGCCCTTACAGGAACACTGAAGCTTTCTTT. Its protein is CASSPYRNTEAFF.

The chain has TRBV10-3 and TRBJ1-1; the match to TRBD1 covers 11 bases. The CDR3 spans 15 residues. The germline V gene has CDR1 ENHRY and CDR2 SYGVKD. Losses at the gene ends were 6 bases for V and 5 bases for J; bases not matched to a gene: 8. CDR3 in DNA: TGTGCCATCAGGGGGACAGGGGGGATAGATACTGAAGCTTTCTTT. Its protein product is CAIRGTGGIDTEAFF.

The V call is TRBV30, the J call TRBJ2-7; TRBD2 aligns across 9 bases. The V gene's germline CDR1 is GTSNPN and CDR2 SVGIG (reference sequence). J was trimmed by 3 bases and V by 5 bases; bases with no gene match: 14. This CDR3 region has 16 residues. CDR3 residues: CAWRGGGGRVYYEQYF. Written as DNA, the CDR3 is TGTGCCTGGCGGGGGGGCGGCGGGAGGGTGTACTACGAGCAGTACTTC.

This chain joins TRBV7-9 and TRBJ2-3; the D is unclear. V was shortened by 4 bases and J by 6 bases, with 8 bases between the two germline ends. The CDR3 contains 12 residues. The germline V gene encodes CDR1 SEHNR and CDR2 FQNEAQ (reference sequence). Written as DNA, the CDR3 is TGTGCCAGCAGCTCTGTTAGGGATACGCAGTATTTT. It is translated as CASSSVRDTQYF.

V gene TRBV11-2 combines with J gene TRBJ2-1; the match to TRBD2 covers 10 bases. Germline V gives CDR1 SGHAT, CDR2 FQNNGV. The CDR3 has 17 amino acids. The trim removed 5 bases at V and 2 bases at J, leaving 9 bases unmatched. CDR3 nucleotides: TGTGCCAGCAGCCCTCCGAGCGGGAGGGAGGCCTACAATGAGCAGTTCTTC. It is translated as CASSPPSGREAYNEQFF.

This clone was found once. The chain couples TRBV10-3 to TRBJ2-1, with 7 bases matching TRBD2. The germline gives CDR1 ENHRY, CDR2 SYGVKD. J gave up 9 bases and V 11 bases, and 10 bases lay outside the gene matches. The length of the CDR3 is 12 residues. The CDR3 DNA follows: TGTGCCCTTCGGGGTAGCGGGCGTGAGCAGTTCTTC. It translates to CALRGSGREQFF.

Points on this clone: Distinct nucleotide sequences in the sample also encode this CDR3. This sequence joins TRBV5-4 and TRBJ2-2; D call uncertain. The ends were cut back, 2 bases at V and 6 bases at J, with 5 bases in the middle. The CDR3 length is 12 residues. CDR1 and CDR2 from the germline V gene are SGHNT and YYREEE (reference sequence). The DNA of the CDR3 is TGTGCCAGCAGCTTTCGTGCCGGGGAGCTGTTTTTT. This sequence encodes CASSFRAGELFF.

This sequence joins TRBV6-1 and TRBJ2-7; D is unresolved. Germline V gives CDR1 MNHNS, CDR2 SASEGT. The CDR3 covers 15 residues. Trimming cost V 1 base and J 2 bases, with 12 bases left between them. The CDR3 sequence is CASSEGPVPTYEQYF. The CDR3 region has the DNA TGTGCCAGCAGTGAAGGGCCGGTTCCGACCTACGAGCAGTACTTC.

This clone was seen more than once but under ten times. This specimen includes other DNA sequences encoding the same CDR3. The rearrangement links TRBV9 to TRBJ2-2, with D uncertain. This CDR3 spans 12 amino acids. From germline, CDR1 is SGDLS and CDR2 YYNGEE. V was clipped by 2 bases and J by 4 bases, with 3 bases between them. DNA of the CDR3: TGTGCCAGCAGCGTTCTCACCGGGGAGCTGTTTTTT. Its translation: CASSVLTGELFF.

V usage is TRBV14 and J usage is TRBJ2-2, with D unclear. CDR3 length equals 14 residues. V lost 4 bases, J lost 0 bases, and 6 bases lay in between. From germline, CDR1 is SGHDN and CDR2 FVKESK. DNA for the CDR3: TGTGCCAGCAGCCGTCCTTCGAACACCGGGGAGCTGTTTTTT. It translates to CASSRPSNTGELFF. Full variable domain (outside the CDR3, taken from reference TRBV14 and TRBJ2-2): EAGVTQFPSHSVIEKGQTVTLRCDPISGHDNLYWYRRVMGKEIKFLLHFVKESKQDESGMPNNRFLAERTGGTYSTLKVQPAELEDSGVYFCASSRPSNTGELFFGEGSRLTVL.

Of note for this clone: The identical CDR3 is also encoded by other nucleotide sequences in the sample. DNA of the CDR3: TGTGCCACCAGCAGAGATCGCGGGGAGACCCAGTACTTC. It is translated as CATSRDRGETQYF. V and J are TRBV15 and TRBJ2-5, with a weak D call TRBD2 (5 bases). The ends were cut back, 0 bases at V and 5 bases at J, with 7 bases in the middle. Looked up from germline, CDR1 is LNHNV and CDR2 is YYDKDF (reference sequence). The CDR3 totals 13 residues.

The chain uses TRBV4-1 and TRBJ2-3; TRBD1 matches at 7 bases. The trim removed 2 bases at V and 2 bases at J, leaving 7 bases unmatched. CDR1 MGHRA and CDR2 YSYEKL come from the germline V gene. This CDR3 contains 16 residues. In nucleotides, the CDR3 is TGCGCCAGCAGCCAACGATGGGGACAGAACACAGATACGCAGTATTTT. Protein product: CASSQRWGQNTDTQYF.